The following is a T cell receptor beta chain sequence with its context. This sample is drawn from a study of T cell changes during pregnancy in multiple sclerosis. This CDR3 region has 13 residues. Deletions cut 1 base from V and 3 bases from J, with 6 bases between. CDR1 SNHLY and CDR2 FYNNEI come from the germline V gene. Sequencing used immunoSEQ multiplex PCR; TCRdb keeps in-frame clones, though not all of them. Of more than 65,000 clones listed, 90% to 95% were seen once; the top ten hold 1.1%. The material sequenced was peripheral blood, taken in the second trimester of pregnancy. This clonotype was obtained from a female donor with multiple sclerosis, enrolled in a pregnancy study. V gene TRBV2 combines with J gene TRBJ2-5; no clear D gene. The CDR3 reads CASSEGLKETQYF. The CDR3 DNA reads TGTGCCAGCAGTGAAGGGCTTAAAGAGACCCAGTACTTC.